Listed below are T cell receptor beta chains from one sample, sequenced in a study of identical twins. A single record per CDR3 protein comes from TCRdb applying MiXCR to the 5' RACE reads. The sample lists about 690,000 distinct CDR3 sequences, about 20% occurring once. This sample was shared with a second study, whose subject was T cells expressing NK-cell markers.

Sequencing was carried out using PBMCs. The receptors derive from a young woman in good health. CDR3s include the opening cysteine and the closing phenylalanine or tryptophan. Each record gives: J gene, D gene, V gene, CDR3 length, clone size, CDR3 DNA, CDR3 protein. The D gene is left open where the match is weak. Clone size is shown for a subset of rows, as once, few, many or a class of expanded clone.

>TRBJ1-5|TRBD1|TRBV7-8|16|many
TGTGCCAGCAGCTTACTGACAGGGAAGAGCAATCAGCCCCAGCATTTT
CASSLLTGKSNQPQHF
>TRBJ2-1|TRBD1|TRBV29-1|15|.
TGCAGCGCCCGACCCCGGGACAGTACCTACAATGAGCAGTTCTTC
CSARPRDSTYNEQFF
>TRBJ2-2|TRBD1|TRBV15|13|.
TGTGCCGCGCAGGGGGTCCCAACCGGGGAGCTGTTTTTT
CAAQGVPTGELFF
>TRBJ2-7|TRBD2|TRBV5-1|15|.
TGCGCCAGCAGCCTTGTCGCGGGAGGGGGATACGAGCAGTACTTC
CASSLVAGGGYEQYF
>TRBJ2-1|TRBD2|TRBV11-2|14|.
TGTGCCAGCAGCTTAGATAGGGACTATGGTGAGCAGTTCTTC
CASSLDRDYGEQFF
>TRBJ2-2|.|TRBV6-1|16|.
TGTGCCAGCAGTGAAGCTGGGGGCTGGAACACCGGGGAGCTGTTTTTT
CASSEAGGWNTGELFF
>TRBJ1-2|TRBD1|TRBV5-1|14|few
TGCGGCAGCGGCGCGACAGGGGCTGACTATGGCTACACCTTC
CGSGATGADYGYTF
>TRBJ2-7|.|TRBV15|15|few
TGTGCCACCAGCAGAGTAGGGGGGGATTCCTACGAGCAGTACTTC
CATSRVGGDSYEQYF
>TRBJ2-5|TRBD2|TRBV10-3|13|.
TGTGCCATCAGGCCGGGAGGGACGGAGACCCAGTACTTC
CAIRPGGTETQYF
>TRBJ2-3|.|TRBV12-3/TRBV12-4|13|few
TGTGCCAGCAGGGAAGCTAGCACAGATACGCAGTATTTT
CASREASTDTQYF
>TRBJ1-6|.|TRBV5-5|15|.
TGTGCCAGCAGCCATCAGGGGACACGTCGGTCACCCCTCCACTTT
CASSHQGTRRSPLHF
>TRBJ1-1|TRBD1|TRBV7-8|13|few
TGTGCCAGCAGCTCCGGGGACAGGTTTCTCGCTTTCTTT
CASSSGDRFLAFF
>TRBJ2-5|TRBD2|TRBV20-1|17|.
TGCAGTGCTAGAGACCGGTGGCGCGGGGGATCGAGAGAGACCCAGTACTTC
CSARDRWRGGSRETQYF
>TRBJ2-1|.|TRBV7-9|15|few
TGTGCCAGCAGCTTCCTAGCGATCTCCTACAATGAGCAGTTCTTC
CASSFLAISYNEQFF
>TRBJ2-4|.|TRBV12-3/TRBV12-4|11|.
TGTGCCAGCAGTTACGGAAACATTCAGTACTTC
CASSYGNIQYF
>TRBJ2-7|TRBD1|TRBV5-1|14|many
TGCGCCAGCAGCTTGGGGGACAGGGCCTACGAGCAGTACTTC
CASSLGDRAYEQYF
>TRBJ2-2|.|TRBV20-1|15|few
TGCAGTGCTAGAAGGCAGGGAACGAACACCGGGGAGCTGTTTTTT
CSARRQGTNTGELFF
>TRBJ2-7|TRBD2|TRBV27|15|.
TGTGCCAGCGCAGACCGTGCTAGCGGTCCCTACGAGCAGTACTTC
CASADRASGPYEQYF
>TRBJ2-1|.|TRBV30|12|few
TGTGCCTGGACCCAGTCATACAATGAGCAGTTCTTC
CAWTQSYNEQFF
>TRBJ2-1|.|TRBV12-3/TRBV12-4|13|.
TGTGCCAGCTGGGGGGGGGCGATCAATGAGCAGTTCTTC
CASWGGAINEQFF
>TRBJ2-1|TRBD1|TRBV12-3/TRBV12-4|13|.
TGTGCCAGCAGTTTAAGAGGGGGCGATCAGCAGTTCTTC
CASSLRGGDQQFF
>TRBJ2-7|.|TRBV20-1|12|.
TGCAGTGCTAGTGGGGAATCCTACGAGCAGTACTTC
CSASGESYEQYF
>TRBJ2-1|.|TRBV6-5|15|few
TGTGCCAGCAGTTACTCCCCGGGGGGCCGCGATGAGCAGTTCTTC
CASSYSPGGRDEQFF
>TRBJ1-1|.|TRBV10-3|13|.
TGTGCCATCAAGGGAGGGGGTTCGACTGAAGCTTTCTTT
CAIKGGGSTEAFF
>TRBJ1-1|TRBD1|TRBV12-5|15|few
TGTGCTAGTGGTTCAGGACAGGGCCTCAATGCTGAAGCTTTCTTT
CASGSGQGLNAEAFF
>TRBJ1-2|.|TRBV27|14|.
TGTGCCAGCAGTCCCTCCCTCGGCTACTATGGCTACACCTTC
CASSPSLGYYGYTF
>TRBJ2-7|.|TRBV6-1|11|.
TGTGCCACCTTGCTTCTATACGAGCAGTACTTC
CATLLLYEQYF
>TRBJ2-3|TRBD1|TRBV27|16|.
TGTGCCAGCAGTTTACCCACCACAGGGGGCACAGATACGCAGTATTTT
CASSLPTTGGTDTQYF
>TRBJ2-7|.|TRBV29-1|12|.
TGCAGCGTTCTAGGGTTGACCTACGAGCAGTACTTC
CSVLGLTYEQYF
>TRBJ2-7|.|TRBV7-2|13|.
TGTGCCAGCAGCCGGGACCTAACCTACGAGCAGTACTTC
CASSRDLTYEQYF
>TRBJ1-5|.|TRBV5-3|13|.
TGTGCCAGAAAGGCGGACAGCAATCAGCCCCAGCATTTT
CARKADSNQPQHF
>TRBJ1-4|TRBD1|TRBV4-3|15|.
TGCGCCAGCAGCCAGATCGGGACAGGGAATGAAAAACTGTTTTTT
CASSQIGTGNEKLFF
>TRBJ1-6|.|TRBV6-2/TRBV6-3|17|.
TGTGCCAGCAGTTACGGAGTTAAGGCGGGGGCGGTTTCACCCCTCCACTTT
CASSYGVKAGAVSPLHF
>TRBJ2-3|.|TRBV20-1|13|.
TGCAGTGCTAGTGGTGGGTTCACAGATACGCAGTATTTT
CSASGGFTDTQYF
>TRBJ2-1|.|TRBV24-1|13|many
TGTGCCACCAGTGACTACCGGGGCAATGAGCAGTTCTTC
CATSDYRGNEQFF
>TRBJ1-1|TRBD1|TRBV30|11|.
TGTGCCTGGAAACAGGGGGCACGAGCTTTCTTT
CAWKQGARAFF
>TRBJ2-3|.|TRBV10-3|13|few
TGTGCCATCAGTGATCATAGATCAGATACGCAGTATTTT
CAISDHRSDTQYF
>TRBJ1-1|.|TRBV29-1|13|many
TGCAGCGTTGAATCCGACAGTGGGACTGAAGCTTTCTTT
CSVESDSGTEAFF
>TRBJ2-1|.|TRBV20-1|15|.
TGCAGTGCTAGACCTCGGGCCTCCTCCTACAATGAGCAGTTCTTC
CSARPRASSYNEQFF
>TRBJ1-2|TRBD1|TRBV20-1|15|few
TGCAGTGGCCTACCCTACAGGGGGCTTAACTATGGCTACACCTTC
CSGLPYRGLNYGYTF
>TRBJ2-7|.|TRBV4-3|16|few
TGCGCCAGCAGCCAAGAGAACGGTCCTCCTGTATACGAGCAGTACTTC
CASSQENGPPVYEQYF
>TRBJ2-1|.|TRBV12-3/TRBV12-4|13|.
TGTGCCAGCAGCAAAGAAACGGGGTTGTTGCAGTTCTTC
CASSKETGLLQFF
>TRBJ2-3|TRBD2|TRBV9|15|.
TGTGCCAGTAGTCGGGCTAGCGGGGGCACAGATACGCAGTATTTT
CASSRASGGTDTQYF
>TRBJ2-1|TRBD2|TRBV6-1|15|many
TGTGCCAGCAGCCCCTGGACTAGCGGCAACAATGAGCAGTTCTTC
CASSPWTSGNNEQFF
>TRBJ2-7|TRBD2|TRBV9|15|few
TGTGCCAGCAGCGTAGTAGACGCGGGGGTCGGCGAGCAGTACTTC
CASSVVDAGVGEQYF
>TRBJ2-7|.|TRBV20-1|16|many
TGCAGTGCTAGCATCTCGGTGTTGAGTAGCTCCTACGAGCAGTACTTC
CSASISVLSSSYEQYF
>TRBJ2-1|TRBD2|TRBV15|14|.
TGTGCCACCAGCAGAGTCGGGGGGGGCAATGAGCAGTTCTTC
CATSRVGGGNEQFF
>TRBJ1-4|TRBD1|TRBV4-2|16|few
TGTGCCAGCAGCCAAGAAATGGGACAGGGAGCGGAAAAACTGTTTTTT
CASSQEMGQGAEKLFF
>TRBJ2-6|.|TRBV7-2|12|.
TGTGCCAGCAGCTCCTCAGGCCACGTCCTGACTTTC
CASSSSGHVLTF
>TRBJ2-1|TRBD2|TRBV12-3/TRBV12-4|15|many
TGTGCCAGCAGTTTAGCGGGAGGGGTCTACAATGAGCAGTTCTTC
CASSLAGGVYNEQFF
>TRBJ2-3|.|TRBV7-2|16|few
TGTGCCAGCAGCTTCCGCGGGGAGTTGAGCACAGATACGCAGTATTTT
CASSFRGELSTDTQYF
>TRBJ2-2|TRBD1|TRBV12-3/TRBV12-4|14|few
TGTGCCAGCAGTCCCCGCCAGGGGGCAAGGGAGCTGTTTTTT
CASSPRQGARELFF
>TRBJ2-7|.|TRBV12-3/TRBV12-4|13|.
TGTGCCAGCAGCCAAGGGATCCCGGGACAGCAGTACTTC
CASSQGIPGQQYF
>TRBJ2-7|.|TRBV20-1|15|once
TGCAGTGCTAGAGATCTGAGGGACGGACCCTACGAGCAGTACTTC
CSARDLRDGPYEQYF